This TCR beta chain was retrieved from a study of T cell changes during pregnancy in multiple sclerosis. Measured with immunoSEQ multiplex PCR; TCRdb has only the in-frame clones, and not every one. This table holds tens of thousands of clones, around 94% found once. The V end lost 3 bases, the J end lost 2 bases, and 17 bases lay between the germline ends. Germline V gene sequence: CDR1 SQVTM, CDR2 ANQGSEA. CDR3 length equals 15 residues. The sample consisted of peripheral blood, taken in the second trimester of pregnancy. The chain carries TRBV29-1 and TRBJ2-7; the D gene is possibly TRBD2 (5 bases). The origin of this receptor is a female donor in good health, enrolled as a control in a pregnancy study. In nucleotides, the CDR3 is TGCAGCGTTGATCCCCAAGCGGCCTTAGCCTACGAGCAGTACTTC. Its protein is CSVDPQAALAYEQYF.